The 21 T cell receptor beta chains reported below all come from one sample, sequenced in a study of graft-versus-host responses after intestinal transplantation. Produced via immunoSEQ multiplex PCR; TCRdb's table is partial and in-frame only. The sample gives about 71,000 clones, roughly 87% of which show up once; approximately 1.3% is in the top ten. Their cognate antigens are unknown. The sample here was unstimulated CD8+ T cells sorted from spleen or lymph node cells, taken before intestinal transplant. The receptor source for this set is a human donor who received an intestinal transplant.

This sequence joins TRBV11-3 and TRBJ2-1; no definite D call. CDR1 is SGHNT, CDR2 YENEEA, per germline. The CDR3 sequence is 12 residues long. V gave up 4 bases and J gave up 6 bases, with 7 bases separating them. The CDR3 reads CASSSSGNEQFF. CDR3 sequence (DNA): TGTGCCAGCAGCTCCAGTGGCAATGAGCAGTTCTTC.

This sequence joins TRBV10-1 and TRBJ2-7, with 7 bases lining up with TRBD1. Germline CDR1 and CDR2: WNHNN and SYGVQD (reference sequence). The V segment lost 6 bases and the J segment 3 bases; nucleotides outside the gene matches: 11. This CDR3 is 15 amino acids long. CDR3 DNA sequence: TGCGCCAGCAGCAATAGATGGACAGGTTTCTACGAGCAGTACTTC. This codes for CASSNRWTGFYEQYF.

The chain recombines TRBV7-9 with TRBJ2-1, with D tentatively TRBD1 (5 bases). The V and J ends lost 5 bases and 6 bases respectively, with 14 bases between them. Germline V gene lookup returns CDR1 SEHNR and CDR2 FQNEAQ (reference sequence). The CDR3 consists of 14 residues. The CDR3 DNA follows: TGTGCCAGCAGCCCACGCCAGGGTTTCAATGAGCAGTTCTTC. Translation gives CASSPRQGFNEQFF.

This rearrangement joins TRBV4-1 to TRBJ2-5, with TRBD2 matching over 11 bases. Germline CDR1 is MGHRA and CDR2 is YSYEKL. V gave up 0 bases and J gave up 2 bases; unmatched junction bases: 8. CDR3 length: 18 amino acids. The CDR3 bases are TGCGCCAGCAGCCAAGATGGCCCTAGCGGGGGGATTCAAGAGACCCAGTACTTC. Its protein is CASSQDGPSGGIQETQYF.

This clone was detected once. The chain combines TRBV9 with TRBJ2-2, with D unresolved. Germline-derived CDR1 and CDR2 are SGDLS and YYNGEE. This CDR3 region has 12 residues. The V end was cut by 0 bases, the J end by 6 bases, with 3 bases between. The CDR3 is CASSVVAGELFF. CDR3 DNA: TGTGCCAGCAGCGTAGTCGCCGGGGAGCTGTTTTTT.

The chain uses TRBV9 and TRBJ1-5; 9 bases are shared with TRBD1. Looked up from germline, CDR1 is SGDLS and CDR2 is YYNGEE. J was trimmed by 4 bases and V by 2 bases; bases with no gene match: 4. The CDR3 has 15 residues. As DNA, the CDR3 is TGTGCCAGCAGCGTGGGGACAGGGAGGAATCAGCCCCAGCATTTT. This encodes CASSVGTGRNQPQHF.

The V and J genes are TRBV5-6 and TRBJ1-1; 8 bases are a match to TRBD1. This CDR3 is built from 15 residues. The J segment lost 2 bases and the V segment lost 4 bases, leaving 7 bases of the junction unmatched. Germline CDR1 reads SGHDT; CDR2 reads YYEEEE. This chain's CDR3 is CASSIGTGFNTEAFF. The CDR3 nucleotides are TGTGCCAGCAGCATAGGGACAGGATTTAACACTGAAGCTTTCTTT.

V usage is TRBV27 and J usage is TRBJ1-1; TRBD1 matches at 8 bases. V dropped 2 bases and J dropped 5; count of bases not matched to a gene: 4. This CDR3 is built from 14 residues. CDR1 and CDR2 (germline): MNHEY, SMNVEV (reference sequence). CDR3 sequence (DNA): TGTGCCAGCAGTTTAGGACAGGGAGGGACTGAAGCTTTCTTT. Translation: CASSLGQGGTEAFF.

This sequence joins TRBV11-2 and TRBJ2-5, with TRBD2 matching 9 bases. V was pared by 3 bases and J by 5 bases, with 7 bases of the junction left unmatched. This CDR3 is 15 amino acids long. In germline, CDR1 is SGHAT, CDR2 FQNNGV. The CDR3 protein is CASSFYGLAGETQYF. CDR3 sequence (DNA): TGTGCCAGCAGCTTCTATGGGCTAGCGGGGGAGACCCAGTACTTC. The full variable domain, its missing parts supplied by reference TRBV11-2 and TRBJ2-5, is EAGVAQSPRYKIIEKRQSVAFWCNPISGHATLYWYQQILGQGPKLLIQFQNNGVVDDSQLPKDRFSAERLKGVDSTLKIQPAKLEDSAVYLCASSFYGLAGETQYFGPGTRLLVL.

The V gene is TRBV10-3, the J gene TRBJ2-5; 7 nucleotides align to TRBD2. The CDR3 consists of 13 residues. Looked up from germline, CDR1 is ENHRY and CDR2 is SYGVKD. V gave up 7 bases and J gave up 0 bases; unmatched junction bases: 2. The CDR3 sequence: CAIMAGDQETQYF. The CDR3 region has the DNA TGTGCCATCATGGCGGGGGACCAAGAGACCCAGTACTTC.

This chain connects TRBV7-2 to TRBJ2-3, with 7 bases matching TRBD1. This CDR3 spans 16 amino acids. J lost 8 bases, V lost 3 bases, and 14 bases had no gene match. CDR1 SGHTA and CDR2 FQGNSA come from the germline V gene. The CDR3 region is CASSFVLGGPIVTQYF. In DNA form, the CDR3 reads TGTGCCAGCAGCTTCGTTTTAGGGGGCCCCATAGTTACGCAGTATTTT.

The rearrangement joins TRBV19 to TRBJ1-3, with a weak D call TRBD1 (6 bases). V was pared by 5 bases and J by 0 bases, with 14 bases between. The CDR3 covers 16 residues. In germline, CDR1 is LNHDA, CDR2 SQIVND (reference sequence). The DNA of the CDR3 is TGTGCCAGTAGTCACAGGGCATTGAGCTCTGGAAACACCATATATTTT. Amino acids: CASSHRALSSGNTIYF.

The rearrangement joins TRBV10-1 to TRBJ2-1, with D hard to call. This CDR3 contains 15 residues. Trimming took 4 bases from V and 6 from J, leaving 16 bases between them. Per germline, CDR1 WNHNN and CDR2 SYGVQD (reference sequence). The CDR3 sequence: CASSATTLLGNEQFF. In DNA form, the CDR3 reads TGCGCCAGCAGTGCGACAACCCTTCTGGGCAATGAGCAGTTCTTC.

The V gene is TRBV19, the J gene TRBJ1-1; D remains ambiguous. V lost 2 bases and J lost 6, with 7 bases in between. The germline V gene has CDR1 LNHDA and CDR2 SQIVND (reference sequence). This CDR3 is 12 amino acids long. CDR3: CASSISGSEAFF. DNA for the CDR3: TGTGCCAGTAGTATATCGGGGTCTGAAGCTTTCTTT.

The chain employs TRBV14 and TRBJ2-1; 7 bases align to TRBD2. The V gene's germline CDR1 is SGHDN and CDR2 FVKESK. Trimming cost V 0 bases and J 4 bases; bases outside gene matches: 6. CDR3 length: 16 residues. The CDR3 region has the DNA TGTGCCAGCAGCCAAGAATTTGCGGGGGTATACAATGAGCAGTTCTTC. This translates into CASSQEFAGVYNEQFF.

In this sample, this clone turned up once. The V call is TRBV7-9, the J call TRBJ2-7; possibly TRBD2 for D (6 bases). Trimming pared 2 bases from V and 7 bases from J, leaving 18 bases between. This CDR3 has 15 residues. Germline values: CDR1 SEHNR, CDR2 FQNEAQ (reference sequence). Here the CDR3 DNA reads TGTGCCAGCAGCTTACAGTGGGACCCGCGGGGTGAGCAGTACTTC. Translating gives CASSLQWDPRGEQYF.

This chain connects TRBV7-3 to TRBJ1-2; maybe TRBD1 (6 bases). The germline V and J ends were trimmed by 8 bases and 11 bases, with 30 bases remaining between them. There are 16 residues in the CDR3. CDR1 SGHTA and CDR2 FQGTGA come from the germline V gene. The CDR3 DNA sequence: TGTGCCAGCCAAAGGATCCGACAGGAGACCCGTTTGCGTTACACCTTC. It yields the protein CASQRIRQETRLRYTF.

This CDR3 is CASSLATGEGASYEQYF. CDR3 coding DNA: TGTGCCAGCAGCTTAGCTACGGGGGAGGGTGCCTCCTACGAGCAGTACTTC. The V call is TRBV7-9, the J call TRBJ2-7; 7 nucleotides line up with TRBD2. J gave up 0 bases and V 0 bases, and 8 bases lay outside the gene matches. This CDR3 contains 17 residues. CDR1 is SEHNR and CDR2 is FQNEAQ in the germline V gene (reference sequence).

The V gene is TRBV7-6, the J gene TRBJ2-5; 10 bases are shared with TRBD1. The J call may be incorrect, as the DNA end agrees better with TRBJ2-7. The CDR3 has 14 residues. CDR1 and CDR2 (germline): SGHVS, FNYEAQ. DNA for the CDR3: TGTGCCAGCAGCACCGGGACAGGGGACTACGAGCAGTACTTC. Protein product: CASSTGTGDYEQYF.

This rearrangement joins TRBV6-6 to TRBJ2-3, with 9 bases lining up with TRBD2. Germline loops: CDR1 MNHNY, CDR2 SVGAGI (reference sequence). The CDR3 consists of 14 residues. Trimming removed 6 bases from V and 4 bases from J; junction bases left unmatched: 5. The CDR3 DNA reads TGTGCCAGCAGGTGGGCGGGGGGGCCAGATACGCAGTATTTT. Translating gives CASRWAGGPDTQYF.

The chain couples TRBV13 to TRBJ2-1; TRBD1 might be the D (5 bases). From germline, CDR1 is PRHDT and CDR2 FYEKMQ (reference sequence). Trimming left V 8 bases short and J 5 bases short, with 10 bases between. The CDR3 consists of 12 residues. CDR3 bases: TGTGCCAGCGGAAAAGGGGACAATGAGCAGTTCTTC. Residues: CASGKGDNEQFF.